This record looks at one TCR beta chain sequence and its context. Its specificity is unknown. In making TCR beta libraries, quantitative 5'-RACE with molecular barcodes was used. TCRdb recomputed calls from the 5' RACE reads with MiXCR, one row per CDR3 protein. The sample has some 840,000 distinct CDR3 sequences, 12% seen once. The entry originates in a study of CD8 T cells in ankylosing spondylitis. Findings and limits, study-wide: Reactive arthritis synovial fluid and blood previously showed some of these motif variants. A TCR beta motif of fewer than ten highly homologous variants appeared characteristic of ankylosing spondylitis blood. With a CD8+ phenotype, disease-linked clones were relatively rare in peripheral blood. The authors reported significant enrichment of disease-linked clones in matched ankylosing spondylitis synovial fluid.

Germline loops: CDR1 LGHNA, CDR2 YSLEER. Between the trimmed V and J ends, which lost 4 bases and 3 bases, there was a span of 12 bases. The CDR3 loop spans 14 amino acids. This clonotype was sampled from a male donor with ankylosing spondylitis. This chain uses TRBV4-3 with TRBJ1-2; possibly TRBD1 for D (5 bases). Source material: blood, either unsorted or a sorted T cell fraction (not recorded which). CDR3 DNA sequence: TGCGCCAGCAGCCCGAGGGTAGGGGACTATGGCTACACCTTC. This encodes CASSPRVGDYGYTF.